A single sample gave rise to the 5 T cell receptor beta chains below, sequenced in a study of Ad26.COV2.S vaccination and SARS-CoV-2 variants. Repertoires were generated with immunoSEQ multiplex PCR, while TCRdb's copy carries only in-frame clones and drops some. The top ten hold 3% to 3.5% of the sample, which has 400,000 or so clones, more than 85% seen once. Treatment: around 19 received Ad26.COV2.S at low or high dose, single or two shots; 5 received placebo; per-sample allocation not given. Sampling was done on day 63 after the first vaccine or placebo injection. The material was peripheral blood, obtained in a trial of Ad26.COV2.S vaccine versus placebo. These receptors came from a person aged 18-65 years who received the Ad26.COV2.S COVID-19 vaccine or a placebo.

This clone was found a few times. This chain joins TRBV4-1 and TRBJ1-6, with TRBD1 matching over 9 bases. The trim removed 1 base at V and 6 bases at J, leaving 4 bases unmatched. Germline V lookup: CDR1 MGHRA, CDR2 YSYEKL. The CDR3 extends over 16 amino acids. Written as DNA, the CDR3 is TGCGCCAGCAGCCAAGCGGGACAGGGTGCTAATTCACCCCTCCACTTT. It translates to CASSQAGQGANSPLHF.

The chain recombines TRBV6-6 with TRBJ1-2; possibly TRBD1 for D (5 bases). Germline loops: CDR1 MNHNY, CDR2 SVGAGI (reference sequence). There are 14 residues in the CDR3. Trimming pared 6 bases from V and 2 bases from J, leaving 13 bases between. This CDR3 reads CASRSGGDNYGYTF. CDR3 coding DNA: TGTGCCAGCAGATCCGGGGGGGACAACTATGGCTACACCTTC.

This clone has a handful of counts. V gene TRBV27 combines with J gene TRBJ1-6, with D unresolved. V lost 5 bases and J 6 bases, leaving 11 bases between the germline ends. Germline V gives CDR1 MNHEY, CDR2 SMNVEV (reference sequence). The CDR3 sequence is 14 residues long. The CDR3 coding sequence is TGTGCCAGCAGTCAAAGGACGGGTAATTCACCCCTCCACTTT. Its protein product is CASSQRTGNSPLHF.

The chain recombines TRBV10-3 with TRBJ2-7, with 12 bases matching TRBD1. The CDR3 covers 15 residues. Germline CDR1 reads ENHRY; CDR2 reads SYGVKD. The trim removed 5 bases at V and 2 bases at J, leaving 4 bases unmatched. The CDR3 nucleotides are TGTGCCATCAGTCCGGGACAGGGGGCCCCCTACGAGCAGTACTTC. It codes for CAISPGQGAPYEQYF.

V and J are TRBV5-1 and TRBJ2-2; perhaps TRBD2 as D (6 bases). The V gene's germline CDR1 is SGHRS and CDR2 YFSETQ. CDR3 length equals 16 residues. The V gene lost 0 bases and the J gene lost 1 base, with 10 bases spanning the gap. CDR3 DNA sequence: TGCGCCAGCAGCTTGGCCGGGAGTAAGAACACCGGGGAGCTGTTTTTT. Encoded protein: CASSLAGSKNTGELFF. Filled out from reference TRBV5-1 and TRBJ2-2, the complete variable domain reads KAGVTQTPRYLIKTRGQQVTLSCSPISGHRSVSWYQQTPGQGLQFLFEYFSETQRNKGNFPGRFSGRQFSNSRSEMNVSTLELGDSALYLCASSLAGSKNTGELFFGEGSRLTVL.